The clone carrying this TCR beta chain was counted a few times. The data belong to a study of blood T cell repertoires in COVID-19. Study summary: Samples of COVID-19 (acute and convalescent) were obtained from the United States, Italy and Spain. T cells, B-cell-depleted T cells, or PBMCs supplied cDNA or gDNA.

The germline V gene has CDR1 MDHEN and CDR2 SYDVKM. V lost 5 bases and J 5 bases, leaving 16 bases between the germline ends. The CDR3 covers 14 residues. The table came from immunoSEQ multiplex PCR; TCRdb's copy has only in-frame clones and leaves some out. The repertoire holds 250,000 to 350,000 clones, with about four fifths as singletons. The receptor was isolated from a human donor with COVID-19, enrolled during active disease. The donor label of this sample is uncertain. The chain couples TRBV28 to TRBJ2-7, with D possibly TRBD1 on 6 matching bases. The material sequenced was peripheral blood. CDR3 amino acids: CASSPQGSTDEQYF. DNA for the CDR3: TGTGCCAGCAGTCCCCAGGGGTCTACGGACGAGCAGTACTTC. Filled out from reference TRBV28 and TRBJ2-7, the complete variable domain reads DVKVTQSSRYLVKRTGEKVFLECVQDMDHENMFWYRQDPGLGLRLIYFSYDVKMKEKGDIPEGYSVSREKKERFSLILESASTNQTSMYLCASSPQGSTDEQYFGPGTRLTVT.